The sequence of this TCR beta chain was determined in a study of blood T cells in healthy people across ages. General study results and limits: One million T cells yielded diversity estimates that were considered underestimates. In these data, TCR beta diversity tracked strongly with naive T cell percentage.

Germline V gene sequence: CDR1 DFQATT, CDR2 SNEGSKA (reference sequence). Trimming removed 5 bases from V and 7 bases from J, with 17 bases in between. The CDR3 contains 13 residues. A second 7 to 11 cycle PCR used barcoded and J-beta primers. Carrying 12 random nucleotides, a template-switch adaptor labeled each individual cDNA molecule. Each single sample gave us at least 3 million CDR3-containing paired-end reads. TCRdb recomputed calls from the 5' RACE reads with MiXCR, one row per CDR3 protein. The table lists approximately 680,000 distinct CDR3 sequences, approximately 30% of them singletons. This clonotype has at least ten counts. Antigen unknown.

Sequenced input: blood. The clonotype originates from an elderly woman in good health. The chain couples TRBV20-1 to TRBJ1-2; tentatively, D is TRBD1 (6 bases). CDR3 nucleotide sequence: TGCAGTGCTGGCAGGGGTGTCGTAGGTGGCTACACCTTC. Protein product: CSAGRGVVGGYTF.